This entry features one T cell receptor beta chain sequence. Germline CDR1 is LGHNT and CDR2 is FRNRAP. V lost 6 bases and J 4 bases, leaving 6 bases between the germline ends. The CDR3 contains 11 residues. Assay: immunoSEQ multiplex PCR; the TCRdb copy retains only in-frame clones and omits some. The profile shows tens of thousands of clones, approximately 94% of them singletons. This entry is derived from a study of T cell changes during pregnancy in multiple sclerosis. The TCR comes from a female donor with multiple sclerosis, enrolled in a pregnancy study. The rearrangement joins TRBV12-5 to TRBJ1-1, with D uncertain. The specimen comprised peripheral blood, sampled in the third trimester of pregnancy. This CDR3 reads CASGSGTEAFF. The DNA of the CDR3 is TGTGCTAGTGGGAGCGGCACTGAAGCTTTCTTT. The variable domain in full, with the rest retrieved from reference TRBV12-5 and TRBJ1-1, is DARVTQTPRHKVTEMGQEVTMRCQPILGHNTVFWYRQTMMQGLELLAYFRNRAPLDDSGMPKDRFSAEMPDATLATLKIQPSEPRDSAVYFCASGSGTEAFFGQGTRLTVV.